This T cell receptor (beta chain) is from a study of response to subunit inactivated influenza vaccine. General study results and limits: There was a suggestion from the authors that each seasonal influenza vaccination recruits few new T cells.

TCRdb passed the RT-PCR reads through MiXCR, listing each CDR3 protein once. This sample has approximately 500,000 distinct CDR3 sequences, with approximately 13% found just once. After removal of 1 base from V and 4 bases from J, the junction contained 10 bases not matched to a gene. The CDR3 contains 16 residues. Germline CDR1 and CDR2: DFQATT and SNEGSKA (reference sequence). Regarding this clonotype: Its specificity is not known.

Source: PBMCs from blood, taken 40 to 50 days after vaccination. This chain links TRBV20-1 with TRBJ2-1; 7 bases match TRBD2. The sequence derives from a man aged 45-65 years who received an inactivated influenza vaccine. The CDR3 DNA reads TGCAGTGCTAGAGCCGGCGGGAGCCAGTCGTACAATGAGCAGTTCTTC. This gives the protein CSARAGGSQSYNEQFF.